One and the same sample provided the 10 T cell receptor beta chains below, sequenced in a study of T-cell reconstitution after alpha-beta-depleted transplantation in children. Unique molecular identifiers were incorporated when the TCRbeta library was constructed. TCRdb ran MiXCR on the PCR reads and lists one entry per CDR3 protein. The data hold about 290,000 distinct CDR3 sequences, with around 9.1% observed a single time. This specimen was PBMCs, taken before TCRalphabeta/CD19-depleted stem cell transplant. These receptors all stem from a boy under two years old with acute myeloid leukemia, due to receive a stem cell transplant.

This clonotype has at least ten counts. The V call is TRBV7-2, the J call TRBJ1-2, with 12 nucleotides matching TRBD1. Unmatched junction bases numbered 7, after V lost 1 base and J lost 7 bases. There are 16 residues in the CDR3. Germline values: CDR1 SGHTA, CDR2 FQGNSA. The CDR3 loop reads CASSLEGDRGRLGYTF. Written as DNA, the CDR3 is TGTGCCAGCAGCTTAGAGGGGGACAGGGGGCGACTTGGCTACACCTTC. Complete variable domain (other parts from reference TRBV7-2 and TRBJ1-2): GAGVSQSPSNKVTEKGKDVELRCDPISGHTALYWYRQSLGQGLEFLIYFQGNSAPDKSGLPSDRFSAERTGGSVSTLTIQRTQQEDSAVYLCASSLEGDRGRLGYTFGSGTRLTVV.

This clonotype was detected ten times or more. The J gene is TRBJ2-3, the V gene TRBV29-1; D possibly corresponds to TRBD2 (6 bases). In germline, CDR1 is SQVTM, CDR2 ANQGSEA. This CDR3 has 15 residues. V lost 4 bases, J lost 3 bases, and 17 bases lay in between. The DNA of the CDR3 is TGCAGCGTTGGGACCCGGGGAGGTGGAACAGATACGCAGTATTTT. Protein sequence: CSVGTRGGGTDTQYF.

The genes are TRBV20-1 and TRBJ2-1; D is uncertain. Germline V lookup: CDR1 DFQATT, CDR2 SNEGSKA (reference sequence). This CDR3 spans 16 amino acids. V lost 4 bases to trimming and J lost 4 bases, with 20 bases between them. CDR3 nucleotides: TGCAGTGCTAAAGTCCTCTTGGGGAAATCATACAATGAGCAGTTCTTC. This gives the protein CSAKVLLGKSYNEQFF.

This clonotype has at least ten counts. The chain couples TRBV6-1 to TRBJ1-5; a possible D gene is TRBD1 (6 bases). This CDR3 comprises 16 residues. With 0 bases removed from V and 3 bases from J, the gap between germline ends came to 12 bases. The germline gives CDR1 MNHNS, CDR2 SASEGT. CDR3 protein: CASSEARGAVNQPQHF. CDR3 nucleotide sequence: TGTGCCAGCAGTGAAGCGAGGGGGGCGGTCAATCAGCCCCAGCATTTT.

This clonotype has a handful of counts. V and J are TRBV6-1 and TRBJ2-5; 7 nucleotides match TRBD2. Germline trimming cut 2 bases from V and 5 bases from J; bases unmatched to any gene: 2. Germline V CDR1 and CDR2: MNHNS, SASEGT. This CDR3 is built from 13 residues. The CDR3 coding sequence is TGTGCCAGCAGTGAACGGGGAGGGGAGACCCAGTACTTC. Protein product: CASSERGGETQYF.

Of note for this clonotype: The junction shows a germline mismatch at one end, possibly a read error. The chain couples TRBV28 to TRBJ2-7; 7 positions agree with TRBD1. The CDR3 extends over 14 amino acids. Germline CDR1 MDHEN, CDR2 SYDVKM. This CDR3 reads CASRAGTASHEQNF. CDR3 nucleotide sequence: TGTGCCAGCAGGGCCGGGACAGCAAGCCACGAGCAGAACTTC.

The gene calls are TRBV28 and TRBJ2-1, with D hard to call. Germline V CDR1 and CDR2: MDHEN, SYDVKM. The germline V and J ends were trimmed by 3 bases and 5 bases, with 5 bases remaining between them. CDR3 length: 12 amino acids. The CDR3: CASSFSDNEQFF. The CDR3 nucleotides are TGTGCCAGCAGTTTTTCTGACAATGAGCAGTTCTTC.

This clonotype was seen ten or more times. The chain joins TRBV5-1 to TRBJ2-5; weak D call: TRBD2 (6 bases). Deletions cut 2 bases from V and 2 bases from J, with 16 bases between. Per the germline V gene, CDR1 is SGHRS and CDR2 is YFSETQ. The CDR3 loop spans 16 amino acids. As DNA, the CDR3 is TGCGCCAGCAGCTTTATTGGGGGAGGACCGCAAGAGACCCAGTACTTC. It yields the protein CASSFIGGGPQETQYF.

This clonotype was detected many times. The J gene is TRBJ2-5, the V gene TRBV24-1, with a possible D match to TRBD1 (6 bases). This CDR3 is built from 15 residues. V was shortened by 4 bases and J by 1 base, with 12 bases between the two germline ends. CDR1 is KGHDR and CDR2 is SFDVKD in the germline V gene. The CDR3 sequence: CATSEGQMGQETQYF. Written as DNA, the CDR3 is TGTGCCACCAGTGAAGGACAGATGGGCCAAGAGACCCAGTACTTC.

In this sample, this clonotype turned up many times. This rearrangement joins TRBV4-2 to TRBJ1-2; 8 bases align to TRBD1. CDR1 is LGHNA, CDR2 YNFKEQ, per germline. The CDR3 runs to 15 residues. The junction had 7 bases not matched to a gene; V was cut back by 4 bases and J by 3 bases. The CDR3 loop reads CASSPTQGGDYGYTF. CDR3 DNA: TGTGCCAGCAGCCCGACACAGGGGGGAGACTATGGCTACACCTTC.